The sequence of this TCR beta chain was determined in a study of a mutant IDH1 vaccine in newly diagnosed glioma. At the level of the study: Treated patients had a mean age of 40.4 years and a sex split that was around 62% male and roughly 40% female.

Time point given: week 11, during vaccination. The investigators gave 300 ug of mutant IDH1 20-mer peptide in each vaccine dose, together with topical imiquimod. To note about this clone: Antigen unknown.

Trimming removed 0 bases from V and 6 bases from J; junction bases left unmatched: 7. Germline V CDR1 and CDR2: LNHNV, YYDKDF (reference sequence). CDR3 length: 17 amino acids. Clones were sequenced by immunoSEQ multiplex PCR, and TCRdb holds only the in-frame ones, with some missing. Of 120,000 or so clones in the sample, over 75% were seen once. This clonotype originated in a man aged 40-49 years with glioma. The chain has TRBV15 and TRBJ2-1; 11 bases are shared with TRBD2. The material was PBMCs, obtained from a glioma patient whose treatment included an IDH1 peptide vaccine. In nucleotides, the CDR3 is TGTGCCACCAGCAGAGAGCGGCTAGCGGGAGGACTCAATGAGCAGTTCTTC. Amino acids: CATSRERLAGGLNEQFF.